Shown below are 5 T cell receptor beta chains from a single sample sequenced in a study of CD8 T cells in ankylosing spondylitis. Study results and caveats: It appeared that ankylosing spondylitis blood was characterized by a TCR beta motif of several highly homologous variants.

TCRdb reprocessed the 5' RACE reads via MiXCR and lists one record per CDR3 protein. The top ten hold over 12% of the sample, which has under 250,000 distinct CDR3 sequences, 7.3% seen once. Their antigens remain unidentified. The sample comprised blood, either unsorted or a sorted T cell fraction (not recorded which). These receptors were collected from a male donor with ankylosing spondylitis.

In this sample, this clonotype turned up many times. The chain carries TRBV5-1 and TRBJ1-1; D perhaps matches TRBD1 (5 bases). Germline CDR1 reads SGHRS; CDR2 reads YFSETQ. The CDR3 spans 15 residues. V shed 6 bases and J shed 4 bases, with 19 bases lying between them. CDR3 amino acids: CASTLAGRASTEAFF. The CDR3 region has the DNA TGCGCCAGCACCCTTGCGGGCAGGGCGAGCACTGAAGCTTTCTTT.

This clonotype has a count of ten or more. The gene calls are TRBV4-1 and TRBJ2-7; 7 bases align to TRBD2. Losses at the gene ends were 3 bases for V and 4 bases for J; bases not matched to a gene: 6. The CDR3 is made up of 14 amino acids. The V gene's germline CDR1 is MGHRA and CDR2 YSYEKL. The CDR3 sequence is CASSQAGARYEQYF. In DNA form, the CDR3 reads TGCGCCAGCAGCCAGGCGGGAGCACGTTACGAGCAGTACTTC.

This clonotype was found many times. This chain links TRBV6-1 with TRBJ1-2; D is unresolved. The CDR3 extends over 14 amino acids. The V and J ends lost 1 base and 0 bases respectively, with 6 bases between them. CDR1 is MNHNS, CDR2 SASEGT, per germline. CDR3 nucleotide sequence: TGTGCCAGCAGTGAAGGACGGACTAACTATGGCTACACCTTC. This gives the protein CASSEGRTNYGYTF.

This chain connects TRBV5-1 to TRBJ2-2, with D perhaps assigned TRBD1 or TRBD2 (6 bases each). The CDR3 is made up of 16 amino acids. Between the trimmed V and J ends, which lost 1 base and 4 bases, there was a span of 14 bases. Looked up from germline, CDR1 is SGHRS and CDR2 is YFSETQ. The CDR3 here is CASSLRSSGATGELFF. CDR3 DNA: TGCGCCAGCAGCTTGAGGAGTTCGGGGGCCACCGGGGAGCTGTTTTTT.

The table lists this clonotype with many counts. This CDR3 is CASSPPTAQRGTQYF. The CDR3 DNA follows: TGTGCCAGCAGCCCACCGACAGCCCAACGCGGGACCCAGTACTTC. The rearrangement links TRBV9 to TRBJ2-5; D possibly corresponds to TRBD1 (5 bases). The CDR3 is 15 residues long. V was cut by 4 bases and J by 7 bases, with 20 bases left in between. Germline CDR1 SGDLS, CDR2 YYNGEE.